This T cell receptor (beta chain) was recovered during a study of blood T cell repertoires in COVID-19. Study-wide context: The United States, Italy and Spain were the sources of the acute and convalescent COVID-19 samples.

V lost 6 bases, J lost 0 bases, and 11 bases lay in between. The CDR3 consists of 13 residues. Germline CDR1 is SQVTM and CDR2 is ANQGSEA. Per the original methods: Using reference gene primer amplification, nucleated cell counts were estimated. Repertoires were generated with immunoSEQ multiplex PCR, while TCRdb's copy carries only in-frame clones and drops some. Clone size and the V and J calls come from that table; the DNA yielded D and trimming. The data contain about 180,000 clones, 70% to 90% of them singletons. V usage is TRBV29-1 and J usage is TRBJ1-1; D gene ambiguous. This receptor was taken from a human donor with active or convalescent COVID-19. The donor label of this sample is uncertain. Material for sequencing was peripheral blood. In DNA, the CDR3 is TGCAGCGTGGAACCACAGATGAACACTGAAGCTTTCTTT. This translates into CSVEPQMNTEAFF.